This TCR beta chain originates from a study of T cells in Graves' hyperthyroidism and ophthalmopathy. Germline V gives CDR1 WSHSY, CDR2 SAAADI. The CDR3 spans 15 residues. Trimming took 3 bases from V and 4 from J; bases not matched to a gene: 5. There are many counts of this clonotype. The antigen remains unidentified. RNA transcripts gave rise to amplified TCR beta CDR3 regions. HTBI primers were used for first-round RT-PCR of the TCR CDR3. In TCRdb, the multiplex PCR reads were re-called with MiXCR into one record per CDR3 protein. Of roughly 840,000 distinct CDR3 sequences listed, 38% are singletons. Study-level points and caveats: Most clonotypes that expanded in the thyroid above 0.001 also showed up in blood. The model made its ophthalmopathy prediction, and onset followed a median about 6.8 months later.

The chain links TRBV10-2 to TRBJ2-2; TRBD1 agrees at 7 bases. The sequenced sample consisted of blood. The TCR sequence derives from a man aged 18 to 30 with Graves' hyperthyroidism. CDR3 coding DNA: TGCGCCAGCAGTGAAGGGGGACAGCTCACCGGGGAGCTGTTTTTT. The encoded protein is CASSEGGQLTGELFF.